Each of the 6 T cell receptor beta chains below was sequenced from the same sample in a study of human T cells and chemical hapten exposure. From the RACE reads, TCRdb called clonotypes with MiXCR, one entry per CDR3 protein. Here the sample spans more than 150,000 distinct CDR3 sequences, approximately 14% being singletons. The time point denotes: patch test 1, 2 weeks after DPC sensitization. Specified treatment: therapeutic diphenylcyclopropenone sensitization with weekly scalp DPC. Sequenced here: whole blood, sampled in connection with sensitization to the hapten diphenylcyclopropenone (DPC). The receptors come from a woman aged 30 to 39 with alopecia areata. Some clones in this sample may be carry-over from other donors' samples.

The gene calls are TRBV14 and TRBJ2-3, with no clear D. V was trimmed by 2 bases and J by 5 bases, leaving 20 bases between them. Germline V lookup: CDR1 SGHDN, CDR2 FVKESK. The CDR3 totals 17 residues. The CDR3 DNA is TGTGCCAGCAGCCAAATATCCGCCTTACGGGCAGGAGATACGCAGTATTTT. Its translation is CASSQISALRAGDTQYF.

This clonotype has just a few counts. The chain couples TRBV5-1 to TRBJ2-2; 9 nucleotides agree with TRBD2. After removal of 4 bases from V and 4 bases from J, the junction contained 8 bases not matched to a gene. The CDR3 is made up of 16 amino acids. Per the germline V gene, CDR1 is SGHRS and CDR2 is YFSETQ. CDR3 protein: CASSVTSGLGTGELFF. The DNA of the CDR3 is TGCGCCAGCAGCGTCACTAGCGGGCTGGGCACCGGGGAGCTGTTTTTT.

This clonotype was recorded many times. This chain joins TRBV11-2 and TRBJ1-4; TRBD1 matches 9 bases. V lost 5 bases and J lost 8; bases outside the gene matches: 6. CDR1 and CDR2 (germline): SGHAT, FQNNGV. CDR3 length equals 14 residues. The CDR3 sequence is CASSPGQGAEKLFF. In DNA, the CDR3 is TGTGCCAGCAGCCCGGGACAGGGAGCAGAAAAACTGTTTTTT.

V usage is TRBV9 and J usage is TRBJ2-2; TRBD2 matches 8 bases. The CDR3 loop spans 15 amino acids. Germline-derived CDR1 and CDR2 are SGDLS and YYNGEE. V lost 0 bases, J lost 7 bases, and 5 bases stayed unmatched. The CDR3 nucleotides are TGTGCCAGCAGCGTAGAAAGCGGGAGCTTCGGGGAGCTGTTTTTT. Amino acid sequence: CASSVESGSFGELFF.

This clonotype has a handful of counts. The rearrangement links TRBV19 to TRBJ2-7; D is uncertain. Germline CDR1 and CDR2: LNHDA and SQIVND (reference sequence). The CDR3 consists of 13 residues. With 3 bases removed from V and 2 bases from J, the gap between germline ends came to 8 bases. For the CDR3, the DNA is TGTGCCAGTAGTATTGGCGGCACCTACGAGCAGTACTTC. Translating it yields CASSIGGTYEQYF.

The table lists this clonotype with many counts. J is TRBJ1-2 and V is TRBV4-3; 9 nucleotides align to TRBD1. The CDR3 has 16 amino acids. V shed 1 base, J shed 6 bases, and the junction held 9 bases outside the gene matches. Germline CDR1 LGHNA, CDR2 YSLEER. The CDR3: CASSQALTGGSDGYTF. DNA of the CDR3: TGCGCCAGCAGCCAAGCCCTTACAGGGGGCAGTGATGGCTACACCTTC.